This T cell receptor beta chain was identified in a study of a mutant IDH1 vaccine in newly diagnosed glioma (dated by TCRdb to the early 2020s). About the study as a whole: Of the roughly 30 treated patients, approximately 60% were male and about 40% were female, and a mean age of 40.4 years was recorded. For exploratory analyses, longitudinal TCRB deep sequencing was carried out in 25 to 30 treated patients wherever samples were available. Before enrollment, most patients had been given radiochemotherapy with temozolomide as standard therapy, while the rest had received either radiotherapy alone or temozolomide alone. Six visits were used for peripheral blood collection: V03 (baseline), V05, V07, V10, V12 and V13. What the authors observed across the whole study: Pseudoprogression seemed to be unrelated to changes in the top peripheral T cell clonotypes found by TCRB sequencing. Availability determined which PBMC samples were chosen for TCRB deep sequencing. Immune responses induced by the vaccine were seen in about 93% of patients across multiple MHC alleles. The authors noted that analyses of patient blood samples could not be reproduced because of sample limitations.

Libraries were prepared through the immunoSEQ multiplex PCR assay. The hsTCRB Kit was used according to the manufacturer's protocol to amplify rearranged TCR beta chain sequences. TCRB libraries were sequenced on an Illumina MiSeq. For the original study's pipeline: The kit vendor's proprietary platform handled demultiplexing, trimming and gene mapping. This immuneACCESS table, as held by TCRdb, lists in-frame sequences with V and J called but not all clones. Of the missing ones, under half trace to an unresolved V gene in checked studies; the others have no known cause. The V and J calls and clone size come from that table; D and trimming were worked out from the DNA. For this sample the table gives under 90,000 clones, of which about four fifths were detected only once. The ten largest account for more than 6.5% of the sample. V is pared back by 3 bases and J by 3 bases, with 14 bases lying between the germline termini. There are 15 amino acids in the CDR3, from cysteine to phenylalanine inclusive. The CDR3 DNA has 45 bases and is translated from base 1. Via the germline V gene (reference sequence), CDR1 is SGHNT and CDR2 YYREEE.

Sample time point, as interpreted from the label and publication: baseline, week 1 (first vaccination visit). According to the study, the label for this sample's treatment or condition signals: pre-vaccination baseline after standard-of-care therapy. Newly diagnosed WHO grade 3 or 4 IDH1-mutant astrocytomas showing loss of nuclear ATRX were present in the donors. The samples were drawn from NOA16, a multicentre, single-arm, open-label phase I trial in Germany that tested a mutant IDH1 peptide vaccine in humans for the first time. Blood drawn at visit V03 was used as the baseline sample for immunogenicity testing. Genomic DNA for TCRB sequencing was extracted from EDTA blood using the DNeasy Blood and Tissue Kit. A note on this clone: No antigen is known for it. Base quality data are lacking; no much larger clone is found one base away.

The receptor chain draws on TRBV5-4 and TRBJ2-3, with the D call perhaps TRBD1 or TRBD2, each one matching 7 bases. Sample: PBMCs, taken from a glioma patient treated with radiotherapy, temozolomide or both. The TCR was taken from a man aged 50 to 59 with glioma. The nucleotide sequence reads TGTGCCAGCAGCTGGGGGGGGACAGTTACAGATACGCAGTATTTT. Translated, this is CASSWGGTVTDTQYF.